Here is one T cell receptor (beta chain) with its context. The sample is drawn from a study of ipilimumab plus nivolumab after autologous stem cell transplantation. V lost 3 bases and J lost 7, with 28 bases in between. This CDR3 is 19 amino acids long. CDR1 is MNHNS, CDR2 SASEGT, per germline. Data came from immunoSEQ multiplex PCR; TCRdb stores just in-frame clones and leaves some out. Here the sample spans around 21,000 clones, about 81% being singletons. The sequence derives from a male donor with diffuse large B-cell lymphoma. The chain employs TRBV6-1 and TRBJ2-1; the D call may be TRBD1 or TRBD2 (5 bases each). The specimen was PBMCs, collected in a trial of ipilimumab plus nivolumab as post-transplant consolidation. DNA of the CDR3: TGTGCCAGCAGTGAGGATTATGCTGGGGCCAGAGGGTATAGGAATGAGCAGTTCTTC. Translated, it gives CASSEDYAGARGYRNEQFF.